This T cell receptor (beta chain) was recovered during a study of blood T cell repertoires in COVID-19 (TCRdb year 2020). Looking at the study overall: The collaborator samples originated in the United States, Italy and Spain and spanned the acute and convalescent phases of COVID-19. A freely available public database, intended as a resource for researchers studying the immune response to SARS-CoV-2, is where the repertoires were released. Subjects who had been exposed to COVID-19, were actively infected with it, or had recovered from it provided the deeply sampled blood TCRbeta repertoires that made up the dataset. A de-identified subject ID, COVID-19 status, age in years and sex were almost always included in the sample metadata. The samples were drawn from the first 160 participants of the ongoing ImmuneRACE study and from roughly 1,300 subjects provided by 6 global collaborators. The prospective study material was composed of cDNA or gDNA derived from T cells, B-cell-depleted T cells, or PBMCs. Where HLA class I and class II types were available, the types were taken from metadata supplied by the sample provider, not from assay-based typing. What the research found in general, with its limitations: The quantity of clinical and demographic metadata differed by source and by participant and was supplied without curation.

Points on this clone: The antigen it binds to is not known. Base qualities are not recorded, but no much larger clone differs from it by a single base.

Collaborating institutions collected whole blood in K2EDTA tubes following their own protocols. For TCRbeta analysis, collaborators shipped samples in one of three forms: frozen whole blood, isolated PBMCs, or DNA extracted from either of those sample types. The germline V end is reduced by 10 bases and the J end by 0 bases; junction bases left unmatched: 11. Spanning cysteine to phenylalanine, the CDR3 consists of 16 amino acids. Of the read, only the CDR3 DNA is kept; its 48 bases are in frame from base 1. Via the germline V gene, CDR1 is MDHEN and CDR2 SYDVKM. TCRbeta CDR3 regions were amplified from genomic DNA using the immunoSEQ Assay, a bias-controlled multiplex PCR. From the authors' description of their analysis: The number of nucleated cells in each sample was estimated by amplification of reference gene primers within the assay. To quantify the absolute abundance of each unique TCRbeta CDR3 rearrangement, sequence reads were collapsed and filtered. Productive Simpson clonality was computed per sample as the square root of Simpson's diversity index over productive rearrangements. TCRdb's version of the immuneACCESS table is confined to in-frame rearrangements and falls short of the full clone set. An unresolved V gene accounts for under half of the shortfall where checked; the remainder is of unknown origin. Clonal size and the V and J genes are those of that table, whereas D and trimming came from the DNA. The sample table lists approximately 77,000 clones, about 87% of them with a count of one. The top ten clones comprise approximately 4.5% of the sample.

The sequenced sample was peripheral blood. This TCR derives from a man aged 45-60 years with active COVID-19. Recombination linked TRBV28 to TRBJ2-2; TRBD1 aligns with 7 central bases. The CDR3 region reads CAIRQVGTANTGELFF. Here is the DNA: TGTGCCATCCGCCAGGTTGGGACAGCGAACACCGGGGAGCTGTTTTTT.